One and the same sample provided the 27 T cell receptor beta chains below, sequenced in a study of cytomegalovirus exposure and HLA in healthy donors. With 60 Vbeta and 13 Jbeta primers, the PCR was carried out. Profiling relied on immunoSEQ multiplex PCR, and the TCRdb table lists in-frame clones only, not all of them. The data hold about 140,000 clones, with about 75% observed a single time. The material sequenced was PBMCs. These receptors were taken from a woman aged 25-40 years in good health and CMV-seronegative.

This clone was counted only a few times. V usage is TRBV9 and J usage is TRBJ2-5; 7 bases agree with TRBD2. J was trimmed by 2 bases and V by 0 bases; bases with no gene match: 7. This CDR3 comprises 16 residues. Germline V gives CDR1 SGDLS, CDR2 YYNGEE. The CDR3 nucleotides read TGTGCCAGCAGCGTAGCTACGTCTAGCGGACAAGAGACCCAGTACTTC. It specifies CASSVATSSGQETQYF.

The CDR3, as DNA: TGCGCCAGCACCATACAGCTCTATAATTCACCCCTCCACTTT. Its translation is CASTIQLYNSPLHF. The chain links TRBV10-1 to TRBJ1-6; D is undetermined. The CDR3 totals 14 residues. The ends were cut back, 7 bases at V and 3 bases at J, with 10 bases in the middle. Germline CDR1 and CDR2: WNHNN and SYGVQD (reference sequence).

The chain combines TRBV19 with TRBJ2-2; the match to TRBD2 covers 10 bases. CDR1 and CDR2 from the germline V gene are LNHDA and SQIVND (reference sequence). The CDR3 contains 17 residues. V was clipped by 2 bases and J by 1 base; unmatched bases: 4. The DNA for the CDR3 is TGTGCCAGTAGTATACTAGCGGGAGTAGAGAACACCGGGGAGCTGTTTTTT. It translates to CASSILAGVENTGELFF.

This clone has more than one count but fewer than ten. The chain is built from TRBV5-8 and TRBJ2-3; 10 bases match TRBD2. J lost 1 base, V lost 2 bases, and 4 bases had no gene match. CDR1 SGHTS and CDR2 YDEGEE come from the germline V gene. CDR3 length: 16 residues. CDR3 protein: CASSLPGTSGTDTQYF. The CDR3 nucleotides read TGTGCCAGCAGCTTACCCGGGACTAGCGGCACAGATACGCAGTATTTT.

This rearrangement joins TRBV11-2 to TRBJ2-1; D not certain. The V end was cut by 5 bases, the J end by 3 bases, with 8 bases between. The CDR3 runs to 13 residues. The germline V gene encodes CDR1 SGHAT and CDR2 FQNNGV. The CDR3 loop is CASSARSYNEQFF. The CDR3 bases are TGTGCCAGCAGCGCTCGGAGCTACAATGAGCAGTTCTTC.

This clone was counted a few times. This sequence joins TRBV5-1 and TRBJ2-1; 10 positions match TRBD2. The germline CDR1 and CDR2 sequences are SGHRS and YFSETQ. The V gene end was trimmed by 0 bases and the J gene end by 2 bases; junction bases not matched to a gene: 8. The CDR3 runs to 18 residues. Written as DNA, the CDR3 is TGCGCCAGCAGCTTGGGTCTAGCGGGGGATTTCACCTACAATGAGCAGTTCTTC. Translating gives CASSLGLAGDFTYNEQFF.

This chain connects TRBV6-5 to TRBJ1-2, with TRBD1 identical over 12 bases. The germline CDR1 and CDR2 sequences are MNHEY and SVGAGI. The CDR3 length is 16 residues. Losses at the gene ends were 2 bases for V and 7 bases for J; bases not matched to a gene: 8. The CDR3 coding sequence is TGTGCCAGCAGTTACCATGGGGACAGGGGGCGTATTGGCTACACCTTC. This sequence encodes CASSYHGDRGRIGYTF.

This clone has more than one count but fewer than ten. Written as DNA, the CDR3 is TGTGCCAGCAGCCCTTATCTGGGGGCACGGGCTTCCGGGGAGCTGTTTTTT. Residues: CASSPYLGARASGELFF. The chain joins TRBV7-9 to TRBJ2-2; TRBD1 is a possible D gene (6 bases). Germline V gene sequence: CDR1 SEHNR, CDR2 FQNEAQ (reference sequence). V was trimmed by 5 bases and J by 6 bases, leaving 22 bases between them. CDR3 length: 17 amino acids. Full variable domain (outside the CDR3, taken from reference TRBV7-9 and TRBJ2-2): DTGVSQNPRHKITKRGQNVTFRCDPISEHNRLYWYRQTLGQGPEFLTYFQNEAQLEKSRLLSDRFSAERPKGSFSTLEIQRTEQGDSAMYLCASSPYLGARASGELFFGEGSRLTVL.

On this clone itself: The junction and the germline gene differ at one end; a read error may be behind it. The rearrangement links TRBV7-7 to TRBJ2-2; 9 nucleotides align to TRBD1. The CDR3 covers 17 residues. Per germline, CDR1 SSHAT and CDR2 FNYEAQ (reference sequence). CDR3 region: CASSLGPGTGSTGELFF. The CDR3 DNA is TGTGCTAGCAGCTTAGGACCCGGGACAGGGAGCACCGGGGAGCTGTTTTTT.

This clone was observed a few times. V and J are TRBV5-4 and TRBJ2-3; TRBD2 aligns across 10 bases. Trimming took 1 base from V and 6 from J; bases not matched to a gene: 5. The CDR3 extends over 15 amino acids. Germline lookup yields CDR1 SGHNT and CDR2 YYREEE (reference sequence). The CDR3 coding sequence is TGTGCCAGCAGCTTGTCTCTAGCGGGGGCCGATACGCAGTATTTT. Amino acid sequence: CASSLSLAGADTQYF.

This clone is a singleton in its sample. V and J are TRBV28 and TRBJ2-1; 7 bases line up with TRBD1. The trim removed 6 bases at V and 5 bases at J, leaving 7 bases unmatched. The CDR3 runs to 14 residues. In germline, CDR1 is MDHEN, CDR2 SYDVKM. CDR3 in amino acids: CASRLGQANNEQFF. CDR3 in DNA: TGTGCCAGCAGACTCGGACAGGCAAACAATGAGCAGTTCTTC.

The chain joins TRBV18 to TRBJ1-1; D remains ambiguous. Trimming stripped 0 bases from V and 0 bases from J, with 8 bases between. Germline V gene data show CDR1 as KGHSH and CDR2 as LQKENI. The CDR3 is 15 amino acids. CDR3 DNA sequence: TGTGCCAGCTCACCACCCGGAGAGTTGAACACTGAAGCTTTCTTT. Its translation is CASSPPGELNTEAFF.

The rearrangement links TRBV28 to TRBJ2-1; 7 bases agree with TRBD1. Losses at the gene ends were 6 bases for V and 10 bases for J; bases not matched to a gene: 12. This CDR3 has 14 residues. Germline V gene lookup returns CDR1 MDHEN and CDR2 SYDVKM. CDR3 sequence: CASSDRDSVWEQFF. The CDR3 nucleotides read TGTGCCAGCAGCGACAGGGACAGTGTGTGGGAGCAGTTCTTC.

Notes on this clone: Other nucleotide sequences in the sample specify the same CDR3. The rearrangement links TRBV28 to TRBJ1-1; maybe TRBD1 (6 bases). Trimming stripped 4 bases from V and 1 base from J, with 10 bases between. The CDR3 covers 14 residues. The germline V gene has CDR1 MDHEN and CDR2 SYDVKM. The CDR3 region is CASSSGDPNTEAFF. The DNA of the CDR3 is TGTGCCAGCAGTTCAGGGGACCCGAACACTGAAGCTTTCTTT. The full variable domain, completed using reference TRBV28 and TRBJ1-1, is DVKVTQSSRYLVKRTGEKVFLECVQDMDHENMFWYRQDPGLGLRLIYFSYDVKMKEKGDIPEGYSVSREKKERFSLILESASTNQTSMYLCASSSGDPNTEAFFGQGTRLTVV.

In DNA, the CDR3 is TGCGCCAGCAGCTTTAGCCCTGTAGCGGGAGGGCCCGAAGATACGCAGTATTTT. It translates to CASSFSPVAGGPEDTQYF. The J gene is TRBJ2-3, the V gene TRBV5-1, with 11 bases matching TRBD2. This CDR3 is 18 amino acids long. CDR1 and CDR2 (germline): SGHRS, YFSETQ. Trimming removed 2 bases from V and 5 bases from J; junction bases left unmatched: 13.

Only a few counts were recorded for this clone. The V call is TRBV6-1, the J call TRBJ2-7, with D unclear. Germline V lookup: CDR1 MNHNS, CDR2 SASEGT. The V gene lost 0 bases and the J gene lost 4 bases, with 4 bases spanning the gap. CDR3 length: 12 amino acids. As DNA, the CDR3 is TGTGCCAGCAGTGAAGCCGGGTACGAGCAGTACGTC. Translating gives CASSEAGYEQYV.

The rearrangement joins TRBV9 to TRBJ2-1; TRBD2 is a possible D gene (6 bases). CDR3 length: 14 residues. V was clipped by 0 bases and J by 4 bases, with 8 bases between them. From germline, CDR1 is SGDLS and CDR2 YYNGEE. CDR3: CASSVAEGYNEQFF. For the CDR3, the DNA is TGTGCCAGCAGCGTAGCGGAGGGTTACAATGAGCAGTTCTTC.

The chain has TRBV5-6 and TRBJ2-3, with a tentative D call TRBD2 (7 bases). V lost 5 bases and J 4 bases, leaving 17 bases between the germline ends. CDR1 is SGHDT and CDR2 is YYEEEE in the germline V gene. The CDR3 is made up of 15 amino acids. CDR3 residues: CASRKAGGAPDTQYF. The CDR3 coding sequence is TGTGCCAGCAGGAAGGCTGGGGGGGCCCCAGATACGCAGTATTTT.

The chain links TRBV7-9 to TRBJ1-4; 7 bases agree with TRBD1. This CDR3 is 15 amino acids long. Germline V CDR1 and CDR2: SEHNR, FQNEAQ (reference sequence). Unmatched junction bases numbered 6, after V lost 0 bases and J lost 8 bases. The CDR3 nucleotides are TGTGCCAGCAGCTTAGCGTTCAGGGGGGACGAAAAACTGTTTTTT. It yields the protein CASSLAFRGDEKLFF.

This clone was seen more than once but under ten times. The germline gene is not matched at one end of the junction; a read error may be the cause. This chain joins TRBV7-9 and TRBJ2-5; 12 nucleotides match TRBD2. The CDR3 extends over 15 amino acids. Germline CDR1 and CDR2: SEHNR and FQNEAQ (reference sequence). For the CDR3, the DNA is TGTTCCAGCAGCCAAACTAGCGGGGGGCGGGAGACCCAGTACTTC. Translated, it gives CSSSQTSGGRETQYF.

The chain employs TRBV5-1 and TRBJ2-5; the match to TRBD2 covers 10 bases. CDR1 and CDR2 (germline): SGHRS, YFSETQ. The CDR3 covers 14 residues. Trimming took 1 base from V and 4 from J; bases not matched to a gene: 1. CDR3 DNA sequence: TGCGCCAGCAGCTTGTCTAGCGGGAGAGAGACCCAGTACTTC. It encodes CASSLSSGRETQYF.

Here the CDR3 DNA reads TGTGCCACCAGCATAGGACGGGGTGGAACTGAAGCTTTCTTT. Its translation: CATSIGRGGTEAFF. The chain couples TRBV15 to TRBJ1-1; no clear D gene. Germline V gene data show CDR1 as LNHNV and CDR2 as YYDKDF (reference sequence). This CDR3 contains 14 residues. The V end lost 4 bases, the J end lost 5 bases, and 14 bases lay between the germline ends.

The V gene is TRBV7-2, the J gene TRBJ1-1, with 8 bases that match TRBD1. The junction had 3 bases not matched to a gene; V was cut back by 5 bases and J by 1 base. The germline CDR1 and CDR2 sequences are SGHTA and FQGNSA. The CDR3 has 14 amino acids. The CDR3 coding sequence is TGTGCCAGCAGCCTAGACAGGGGGAACACTGAAGCTTTCTTT. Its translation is CASSLDRGNTEAFF.

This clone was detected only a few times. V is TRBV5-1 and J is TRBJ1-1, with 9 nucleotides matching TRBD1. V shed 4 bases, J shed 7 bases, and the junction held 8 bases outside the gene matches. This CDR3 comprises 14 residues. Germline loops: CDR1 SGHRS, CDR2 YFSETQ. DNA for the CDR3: TGCGCCAGCAGCGGGGGACAGGGAACTTATGAAGCTTTCTTT. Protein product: CASSGGQGTYEAFF.

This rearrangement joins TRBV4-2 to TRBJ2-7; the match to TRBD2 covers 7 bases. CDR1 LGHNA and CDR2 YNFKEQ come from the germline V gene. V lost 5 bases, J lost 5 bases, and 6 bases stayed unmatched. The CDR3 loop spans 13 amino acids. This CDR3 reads CASSTSTSDEQYF. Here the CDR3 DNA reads TGTGCCAGCAGCACCAGCACTAGCGACGAGCAGTACTTC.

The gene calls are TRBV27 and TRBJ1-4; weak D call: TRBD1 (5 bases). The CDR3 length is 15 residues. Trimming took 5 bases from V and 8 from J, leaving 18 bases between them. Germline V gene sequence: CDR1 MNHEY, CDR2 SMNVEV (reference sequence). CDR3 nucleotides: TGTGCCAGCAGTACCTCGGCAGGGATTGGAGAAAAACTGTTTTTT. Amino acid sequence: CASSTSAGIGEKLFF.

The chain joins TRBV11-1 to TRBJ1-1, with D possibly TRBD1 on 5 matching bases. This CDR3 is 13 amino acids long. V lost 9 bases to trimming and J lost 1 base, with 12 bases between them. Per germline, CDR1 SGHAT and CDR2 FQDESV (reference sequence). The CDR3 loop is CASTAQANTEAFF. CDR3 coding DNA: TGTGCCAGTACCGCACAGGCGAACACTGAAGCTTTCTTT.